The 21 T cell receptor beta chains listed next were all sequenced from one sample in a study of T cell changes during pregnancy in multiple sclerosis. TCRdb keeps only in-frame clones here, not all; method: immunoSEQ multiplex PCR. The sample carries 95,000 to 110,000 clones, 92% recorded once. The sequenced sample was peripheral blood, obtained in the third trimester of pregnancy. These receptor sequences come from a female donor in good health, enrolled as a control in a pregnancy study.

The CDR3: CASSQEGIGQGTDTQYF. The CDR3 nucleotides read TGCGCCAGCAGCCAAGAGGGTATCGGACAGGGAACAGATACGCAGTATTTT. The chain couples TRBV4-1 to TRBJ2-3, with 8 bases matching TRBD1. Germline V gives CDR1 MGHRA, CDR2 YSYEKL. Trimming at V came to 0 bases and at J to 3 bases, leaving 8 bases not matched to a gene. The CDR3 length is 17 residues.

The chain couples TRBV29-1 to TRBJ2-1; TRBD2 aligns across 8 bases. The CDR3 has 13 residues. Germline V lookup: CDR1 SQVTM, CDR2 ANQGSEA. Germline trimming cut 7 bases from V and 8 bases from J; bases unmatched to any gene: 10. CDR3 in DNA: TGCAGCGCCGAAGGGGCGGGGGGCTATGAGCAGTTCTTC. It encodes CSAEGAGGYEQFF.

The genes are TRBV9 and TRBJ2-1, with 11 bases that match TRBD2. Germline-derived CDR1 and CDR2 are SGDLS and YYNGEE. With V trimmed by 1 base and J by 8 bases, 8 bases remained unmatched. The CDR3 extends over 16 amino acids. The CDR3: CASSVLTSGGPHEQFF. The CDR3 bases are TGTGCCAGCAGCGTACTAACTAGCGGGGGCCCTCATGAGCAGTTCTTC.

The chain joins TRBV19 to TRBJ2-5, with D unclear. This CDR3 is 13 amino acids long. The V gene's germline CDR1 is LNHDA and CDR2 SQIVND (reference sequence). With 1 base removed from V and 4 bases from J, the gap between germline ends came to 7 bases. The CDR3 region is CASSIARLETQYF. The CDR3, as DNA: TGTGCCAGTAGTATAGCCAGGTTAGAGACCCAGTACTTC.

The V gene is TRBV13, the J gene TRBJ1-2, with 9 bases that match TRBD1. The CDR3 is made up of 15 amino acids. Per germline, CDR1 PRHDT and CDR2 FYEKMQ (reference sequence). J gave up 1 base and V 0 bases, and 0 bases lay outside the gene matches. As DNA, the CDR3 is TGTGCCAGCAGCTTAGGGGACAGGGGTAACTATGGCTACACCTTC. Protein: CASSLGDRGNYGYTF.

The rearrangement links TRBV7-2 to TRBJ1-2, with 7 bases fitting TRBD1. The germline gives CDR1 SGHTA, CDR2 FQGNSA. This CDR3 spans 17 amino acids. J lost 5 bases, V lost 5 bases, and 17 bases had no gene match. CDR3 amino acids: CASSPTSMAGGNYGYTF. The CDR3 region has the DNA TGTGCCAGCAGCCCCACCTCGATGGCAGGGGGAAATTATGGCTACACCTTC.

This chain uses TRBV7-2 with TRBJ2-2, with D possibly matching TRBD2 (6 bases). Trimming cost V 5 bases and J 4 bases, with 17 bases left between them. CDR1 is SGHTA and CDR2 is FQGNSA in the germline V gene. The CDR3 loop spans 16 amino acids. CDR3 protein: CASSKGRGRGTGELFF. The CDR3 DNA follows: TGTGCCAGCAGCAAAGGGCGGGGCCGGGGCACCGGGGAGCTGTTTTTT.

The sample holds one count of this clone. The chain carries TRBV7-9 and TRBJ2-1; 7 bases align to TRBD2. V dropped 5 bases and J dropped 2; count of bases not matched to a gene: 18. The germline CDR1 and CDR2 sequences are SEHNR and FQNEAQ (reference sequence). The CDR3 covers 19 residues. CDR3 loop: CASSPRKSQGRGTYNEQFF. Written as DNA, the CDR3 is TGTGCCAGCAGCCCCAGAAAGTCCCAAGGGAGGGGCACCTACAATGAGCAGTTCTTC.

The genes are TRBV7-2 and TRBJ1-6; TRBD1 matches at 10 bases. This CDR3 is 16 amino acids long. CDR1 SGHTA and CDR2 FQGNSA come from the germline V gene. Unmatched junction bases numbered 6, after V lost 1 base and J lost 9 bases. CDR3 in DNA: TGTGCCAGCAGCTTAGGGGGGACAGGGGTATTTTCACCCCTCCACTTT. As protein: CASSLGGTGVFSPLHF. The whole variable domain, filled in from reference TRBV7-2 and TRBJ1-6, reads GAGVSQSPSNKVTEKGKDVELRCDPISGHTALYWYRQSLGQGLEFLIYFQGNSAPDKSGLPSDRFSAERTGGSVSTLTIQRTQQEDSAVYLCASSLGGTGVFSPLHFGNGTRLTVT.

V gene TRBV9 combines with J gene TRBJ2-3, with TRBD2 matching over 8 bases. The CDR3 length is 16 residues. The ends lost 0 bases at V and 2 bases at J; junction bases unmatched: 5. From germline, CDR1 is SGDLS and CDR2 YYNGEE. CDR3 protein: CASSVVGGGITDTQYF. CDR3 sequence (DNA): TGTGCCAGCAGCGTAGTTGGCGGGGGGATCACAGATACGCAGTATTTT.

This clone was observed a single time. The chain carries TRBV4-3 and TRBJ1-1; the D gene is possibly TRBD1 (6 bases). There are 15 residues in the CDR3. V dropped 1 base and J dropped 0 bases, with 9 bases sitting between them. CDR1 and CDR2 from the germline V gene are LGHNA and YSLEER. The CDR3 loop reads CASSQAPGVNTEAFF. In nucleotides, the CDR3 is TGCGCCAGCAGCCAAGCCCCAGGGGTGAACACTGAAGCTTTCTTT.

This sequence joins TRBV5-1 and TRBJ2-3; 13 positions agree with TRBD2. The CDR3 totals 18 residues. Looked up from germline, CDR1 is SGHRS and CDR2 is YFSETQ. The trim removed 0 bases at V and 5 bases at J, leaving 9 bases unmatched. DNA of the CDR3: TGCGCCAGCAGCTTGGTCCCGATCGGACTAGCGGGGGAAGATACGCAGTATTTT. Amino acids: CASSLVPIGLAGEDTQYF.

This CDR3 is CASSASGQPSTDTQYF. In DNA, the CDR3 is TGTGCCAGCAGCGCTTCCGGACAGCCGAGCACAGATACGCAGTATTTT. V is TRBV9 and J is TRBJ2-3; D is perhaps TRBD1 (6 bases). The CDR3 extends over 16 amino acids. The ends were cut back, 3 bases at V and 0 bases at J, with 14 bases in the middle. From germline, CDR1 is SGDLS and CDR2 YYNGEE.

J is TRBJ1-5 and V is TRBV9; no clear D gene. Germline CDR1 is SGDLS and CDR2 is YYNGEE. V dropped 3 bases and J dropped 8 bases, with 18 bases sitting between them. This CDR3 is built from 15 residues. This CDR3 is CASSGSAGPLEPQHF. The CDR3 DNA reads TGTGCCAGCAGCGGATCCGCCGGTCCACTTGAGCCCCAGCATTTT.

The rearrangement joins TRBV14 to TRBJ1-6; 8 bases map to TRBD1. This CDR3 region has 15 residues. CDR1 is SGHDN, CDR2 FVKESK, per germline. V lost 5 bases, J lost 6 bases, and 6 bases stayed unmatched. The CDR3 loop is CASSIGQGPNSPLHF. CDR3 bases: TGTGCCAGCAGCATAGGACAGGGTCCTAATTCACCCCTCCACTTT. Combining the CDR3 with reference TRBV14 and TRBJ1-6 gives the whole variable domain EAGVTQFPSHSVIEKGQTVTLRCDPISGHDNLYWYRRVMGKEIKFLLHFVKESKQDESGMPNNRFLAERTGGTYSTLKVQPAELEDSGVYFCASSIGQGPNSPLHFGNGTRLTVT.

The V gene is TRBV30, the J gene TRBJ1-5, with D unclear. Looked up from germline, CDR1 is GTSNPN and CDR2 is SVGIG (reference sequence). The CDR3 runs to 16 residues. The V end was cut by 2 bases, the J end by 6 bases, with 20 bases between. CDR3 sequence reads: CAWSTSLGGLRQPQHF. The CDR3 coding sequence is TGTGCCTGGAGTACCTCCCTGGGAGGGCTCCGTCAGCCCCAGCATTTT.

The chain couples TRBV6-1 to TRBJ2-1; 10 nucleotides agree with TRBD2. Trimming removed 6 bases from V and 7 bases from J; junction bases left unmatched: 3. The CDR3 runs 13 residues. Germline-derived CDR1 and CDR2 are MNHNS and SASEGT. CDR3 region: CASRVAGGNEQFF. The CDR3 DNA is TGTGCCAGCAGGGTAGCGGGGGGTAATGAGCAGTTCTTC.

The chain combines TRBV7-9 with TRBJ1-2, with TRBD1 identical over 7 bases. Germline V gene lookup returns CDR1 SEHNR and CDR2 FQNEAQ (reference sequence). Trimming at V came to 3 bases and at J to 8 bases, leaving 3 bases not matched to a gene. CDR3 length equals 12 residues. Written as DNA, the CDR3 is TGTGCCAGCAGCTTTGGACAGGCGGGCTACACCTTC. Protein: CASSFGQAGYTF.

This clone was counted between two and nine times. The chain recombines TRBV4-2 with TRBJ1-2, with a tentative D call TRBD1 (6 bases). The CDR3 consists of 15 residues. V shed 0 bases and J shed 2 bases, with 10 bases lying between them. Germline CDR1 and CDR2: LGHNA and YNFKEQ. CDR3 protein: CASSQDRGGNYGYTF. CDR3 in DNA: TGTGCCAGCAGCCAAGATAGGGGGGGGAACTATGGCTACACCTTC.

The chain is built from TRBV18 and TRBJ2-1; a possible D gene is TRBD2 (6 bases). Trimming shortened V by 2 bases and J by 6 bases, and 17 bases separated the two germline ends. Germline CDR1 reads KGHSH; CDR2 reads LQKENI. The CDR3 is made up of 16 amino acids. The CDR3 nucleotides are TGTGCCAGCTCACCAGTGGGGGGATTATCTTTCAATGAGCAGTTCTTC. This translates into CASSPVGGLSFNEQFF.

The gene calls are TRBV7-2 and TRBJ1-2, with 9 positions matching TRBD1. The CDR3 sequence is 17 residues long. J was trimmed by 4 bases and V by 3 bases; bases with no gene match: 12. Germline CDR1 reads SGHTA; CDR2 reads FQGNSA. CDR3 region: CASSLGTGQGPVYGYTF. In DNA, the CDR3 is TGTGCCAGCAGCTTGGGTACGGGACAGGGTCCAGTCTATGGCTACACCTTC.